These T cell receptor beta chains were read from a single sample in a study of blood T cells in healthy people across ages. TCRdb itself ran the 5' RACE reads through MiXCR, one entry per CDR3 protein. The sample carries about 640,000 distinct CDR3 sequences, 58% recorded once. The material sequenced was blood. Receptors originate from a man between 60 and 75 years old in good health. Each CDR3 is given with its conserved first and last residue. The D gene is left open where the match is weak. Only some rows state a clone size, as once, few, many or a class for expanded clones.

j_gene	d_gene	abundance	v_gene	CDR3aa	CDR3nt
TRBJ1-1	TRBD1	-	TRBV29-1	CSVEGNRGAEAFF	TGCAGCGTTGAAGGCAACAGGGGCGCTGAAGCTTTCTTT
TRBJ2-7	-	-	TRBV4-2	CASSQVGDGAYEQYF	TGTGCCAGCAGCCAAGTGGGAGACGGTGCCTACGAGCAGTACTTC
TRBJ2-4	-	-	TRBV12-3/TRBV12-4	CASSRGELAKNIQYF	TGTGCCAGCAGCCGAGGAGAGTTAGCCAAAAACATTCAGTACTTC
TRBJ2-5	TRBD1	-	TRBV19	CASRPGQVQETQYF	TGTGCCAGTAGGCCGGGACAGGTGCAAGAGACCCAGTACTTC
TRBJ2-1	-	-	TRBV11-2	CASSLISLSRGVFF	TGTGCCAGCAGCTTAATTTCTTTATCCCGCGGGGTGTTCTTC
TRBJ2-6	-	-	TRBV5-4	CASSLVQVSGANVLTF	TGTGCCAGCAGCTTGGTGCAGGTCTCTGGGGCCAACGTCCTGACTTTC
TRBJ1-2	-	few	TRBV29-1	CSVAGQRELNYGYTF	TGCAGCGTGGCCGGACAAAGAGAGCTTAACTATGGCTACACCTTC
TRBJ2-3	TRBD2	-	TRBV11-2	CASSLFLASGVADTQYF	TGTGCCAGCAGCCTTTTCCTTGCTAGCGGGGTAGCAGATACGCAGTATTTT
TRBJ2-5	TRBD1	-	TRBV2	CASQRDRPTYNEQYF	TGTGCCAGCCAACGGGACAGACCTACCTACAATGAGCAGTACTTC
TRBJ1-5	-	-	TRBV20-1	CSARSTLSSNQPQHF	TGCAGTGCTAGATCGACCCTCAGTAGCAATCAGCCCCAGCATTTT
TRBJ1-1	-	-	TRBV6-1	CASYRSAQNTEAFF	TGTGCCAGCTACCGATCGGCACAGAACACTGAAGCTTTCTTT
TRBJ2-3	-	-	TRBV20-1	CSAPAAAGTDAQYF	TGCAGTGCCCCGGCGGCGGCGGGCACAGATGCGCAGTATTTT
TRBJ1-2	-	-	TRBV2	CASRDRSWGYTF	TGTGCCAGCAGGGACCGTTCCTGGGGCTACACCTTC
TRBJ2-5	TRBD1	many	TRBV29-1	CSVGTGGETQYF	TGCAGCGTTGGGACAGGGGGAGAGACCCAGTACTTC
TRBJ1-2	-	-	TRBV29-1	CSAIAPGRLEGYTF	TGCAGCGCTATAGCGCCCGGACGGCTGGAGGGCTACACCTTC
TRBJ2-6	-	-	TRBV5-1	CASSPAPSSGANVLTF	TGCGCCAGCAGCCCAGCCCCGAGCTCTGGGGCCAACGTCCTGACTTTC
TRBJ1-1	-	many	TRBV5-1	CASSLAPGNTEAFF	TGCGCCAGCAGCTTAGCCCCAGGGAACACTGAAGCTTTCTTT
TRBJ1-2	-	many	TRBV6-5	CASSYDRNYGYTF	TGTGCCAGCAGTTACGACAGAAACTATGGCTACACCTTC
TRBJ1-2	-	-	TRBV3-1	CASSQALRAGRVYGYTF	TGTGCCAGCAGCCAAGCCCTACGGGCGGGTAGGGTCTATGGCTACACCTTC
TRBJ2-7	TRBD2	-	TRBV4-2	CASSQVQPGGGYEQYF	TGTGCCAGCAGCCAAGTCCAGCCAGGCGGGGGCTACGAGCAGTACTTC
TRBJ1-2	-	-	TRBV7-9	CASSLNSPYGYTF	TGTGCCAGCAGCTTAAACAGCCCCTATGGCTACACCTTC
TRBJ2-7	TRBD1	-	TRBV6-4	CASSDRDRDSYEQYF	TGTGCCAGCAGTGACCGGGACAGGGATTCCTACGAGCAGTACTTC
TRBJ1-5	-	-	TRBV12-3/TRBV12-4	CASSLRGDNQPQHF	TGTGCCAGCAGTTTAAGGGGCGACAATCAGCCCCAGCATTTT
TRBJ1-2	TRBD1	-	TRBV6-2/TRBV6-3	CASSTDRTYGYTF	TGTGCCAGCAGTACGGACAGGACCTATGGCTACACCTTC
TRBJ2-3	TRBD1	-	TRBV29-1	CSVEVGTGGTDTQYF	TGCAGCGTTGAAGTAGGGACAGGGGGCACAGATACGCAGTATTTT
TRBJ2-5	TRBD1	-	TRBV5-1	CASSSDRGFETQYF	TGCGCCAGCAGCTCAGACAGGGGTTTCGAGACCCAGTACTTC
TRBJ2-1	-	once	TRBV5-1	CASSSLTGNSYNEQFF	TGCGCCAGCAGCTCGCTTACAGGGAACTCCTACAATGAGCAGTTCTTC
TRBJ2-5	-	-	TRBV5-1	CASSLADRIQETQYF	TGCGCCAGCAGCTTGGCCGACCGAATCCAAGAGACCCAGTACTTC
TRBJ1-1	-	-	TRBV20-1	CSARTGQRVTEAFF	TGCAGTGCTAGGACAGGACAGCGGGTAACTGAAGCTTTCTTT
TRBJ2-5	-	-	TRBV20-1	CSARARTEQYF	TGCAGTGCTAGAGCTAGGACAGAGCAGTACTTC
TRBJ2-5	-	-	TRBV27	CASSFRFPPEETQYF	TGTGCCAGCAGTTTCCGATTCCCCCCTGAAGAGACCCAGTACTTC
TRBJ2-5	-	few	TRBV29-1	CSVATGALETQYF	TGCAGCGTTGCCACCGGGGCCCTAGAGACCCAGTACTTC
TRBJ2-1	TRBD2	-	TRBV20-1	CSASLGGGPTSSYNGQFF	TGCAGTGCTAGCCTCGGCGGGGGGCCTACCAGCTCCTACAATGGGCAGTTCTTC
TRBJ1-2	-	few	TRBV7-2	CASSFGVWGYTF	TGTGCCAGCAGCTTTGGAGTTTGGGGCTACACCTTC
TRBJ2-3	-	-	TRBV3-1	CASSQDVGEDTQYF	TGTGCCAGCAGCCAAGATGTAGGGGAAGATACGCAGTATTTT
TRBJ1-1	-	-	TRBV7-3	CASSHGGPAEAFF	TGTGCCAGCAGCCATGGGGGTCCTGCTGAAGCTTTCTTT
TRBJ2-5	TRBD2	-	TRBV20-1	CSASGLAGGIETQYF	TGCAGTGCATCGGGACTAGCGGGGGGGATTGAGACCCAGTACTTC
TRBJ2-7	TRBD1	few	TRBV6-1	CASSESGQSYEQYF	TGTGCCAGCAGCGAATCGGGACAGTCCTACGAGCAGTACTTC
TRBJ2-7	TRBD2	-	TRBV20-1	CSASRRGVTLQWEQYF	TGCAGTGCTAGTAGGCGGGGGGTTACCCTACAATGGGAGCAGTACTTC
TRBJ2-3	-	-	TRBV4-1	CASRLWGSTDTQYF	TGCGCCAGCAGGCTCTGGGGAAGCACAGATACGCAGTATTTT
TRBJ2-7	-	-	TRBV29-1	CSVAGRESSYEQYF	TGCAGCGTTGCGGGACGGGAGTCCTCCTACGAGCAGTACTTC
TRBJ2-3	TRBD2	-	TRBV4-1	CASSQEPSGRTDTQYF	TGCGCCAGCAGCCAAGAACCTAGCGGGCGCACAGATACGCAGTATTTT
TRBJ2-5	-	-	TRBV12-3/TRBV12-4	CASSLVSTQETQYF	TGTGCCAGCAGTTTAGTGAGTACCCAAGAGACCCAGTACTTC
TRBJ2-5	-	few	TRBV5-1	CASSWTRQERGETQYF	TGCGCCAGCAGCTGGACTCGACAGGAAAGGGGAGAGACCCAGTACTTC
TRBJ2-1	-	-	TRBV6-5	CASSYAVEETQFF	TGTGCCAGCAGTTACGCGGTTGAAGAGACCCAGTTCTTC
TRBJ1-4	-	-	TRBV2	CASSERGPSNEKLFF	TGTGCCAGCAGTGAACGGGGTCCGTCTAATGAAAAACTGTTTTTT
TRBJ2-1	TRBD2	-	TRBV20-1	CSAPSGGVREQFF	TGCAGTGCCCCTTCCGGGGGGGTGCGAGAGCAGTTCTTC
TRBJ2-5	-	few	TRBV29-1	CSVDEGEIQETQYF	TGCAGCGTTGATGAGGGGGAGATCCAAGAGACCCAGTACTTC
TRBJ1-2	TRBD1	-	TRBV4-2	CASSQAGGTGYCGYTF	TGTGCCAGCAGCCAAGCGGGGGGGACAGGGTACTGTGGCTACACCTTC
TRBJ1-1	TRBD1	-	TRBV12-3/TRBV12-4	CASSPGQGAAFF	TGTGCCAGCAGTCCGGGACAGGGAGCAGCTTTCTTT
TRBJ1-1	-	-	TRBV12-3/TRBV12-4	CASRIHRRNTEAFF	TGTGCCAGCAGGATACACCGTAGGAACACTGAAGCTTTCTTT
TRBJ2-5	TRBD1	-	TRBV6-1	CASSEVGTGGETQYF	TGTGCCAGCAGTGAAGTTGGGACAGGGGGGGAGACCCAGTACTTC
TRBJ2-7	-	-	TRBV18	CASSSDGYEQYF	TGTGCCAGCTCATCCGACGGTTACGAGCAGTACTTC
TRBJ2-7	TRBD1	-	TRBV5-1	CARGQGLTYEQYF	TGCGCCAGGGGACAGGGATTAACTTACGAGCAGTACTTC
TRBJ2-1	-	few	TRBV5-1	CASSYRGIFDEQFF	TGCGCCAGCAGCTATCGGGGGATTTTCGATGAGCAGTTCTTC
TRBJ2-5	TRBD2	-	TRBV7-2	CASSLVSSGGARETQYF	TGTGCCAGCAGCTTAGTGTCCAGCGGGGGGGCCAGGGAGACCCAGTACTTC
TRBJ2-5	TRBD2	few	TRBV20-1	CSARGIERGQQETQYF	TGCAGTGCTAGAGGTATCGAGCGGGGGCAGCAAGAGACCCAGTACTTC
TRBJ2-7	TRBD1	once	TRBV5-1	CASSPKTTGADYEQYF	TGCGCCAGCAGCCCAAAAACTACAGGGGCCGACTACGAGCAGTACTTC
TRBJ2-6	-	-	TRBV5-8	CASSPKNSGANVLTF	TGTGCCAGCAGCCCCAAGAACTCTGGGGCCAACGTCCTGACTTTC